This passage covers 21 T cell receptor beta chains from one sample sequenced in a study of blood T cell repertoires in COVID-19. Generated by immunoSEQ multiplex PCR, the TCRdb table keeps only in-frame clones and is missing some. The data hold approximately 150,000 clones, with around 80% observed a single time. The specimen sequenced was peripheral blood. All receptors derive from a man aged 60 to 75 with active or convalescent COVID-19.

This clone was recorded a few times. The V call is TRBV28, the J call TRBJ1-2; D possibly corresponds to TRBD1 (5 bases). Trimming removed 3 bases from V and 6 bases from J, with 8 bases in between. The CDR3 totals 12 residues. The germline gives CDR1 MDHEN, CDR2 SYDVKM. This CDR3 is CASSLLQDGYTF. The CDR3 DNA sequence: TGTGCCAGCAGTTTGCTACAGGATGGCTACACCTTC.

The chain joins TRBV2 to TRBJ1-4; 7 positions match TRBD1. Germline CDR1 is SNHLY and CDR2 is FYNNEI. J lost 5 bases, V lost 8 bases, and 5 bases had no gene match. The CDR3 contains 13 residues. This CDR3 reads CASLRGRNEKLFF. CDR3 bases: TGTGCCAGCCTGAGGGGGCGAAATGAAAAACTGTTTTTT.

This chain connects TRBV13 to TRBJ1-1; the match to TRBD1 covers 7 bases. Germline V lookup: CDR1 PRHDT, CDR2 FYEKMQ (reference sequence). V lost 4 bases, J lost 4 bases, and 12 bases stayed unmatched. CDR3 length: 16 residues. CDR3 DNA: TGTGCCAGCAGCTCAGGGAGGAGGGGGCAAGCCACTGAAGCTTTCTTT. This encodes CASSSGRRGQATEAFF.

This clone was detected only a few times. In DNA, the CDR3 is TGTGCCAGTAGGACTAGCGGGAGAGTTGGAACCTACGAGCAGTACGTC. Its protein product is CASRTSGRVGTYEQYV. The genes are TRBV12-1 and TRBJ2-7; the table assigns TRBD2, which was not confirmed against the DNA. TRBV12-1 is deemed a pseudogene. CDR3 length equals 16 residues.

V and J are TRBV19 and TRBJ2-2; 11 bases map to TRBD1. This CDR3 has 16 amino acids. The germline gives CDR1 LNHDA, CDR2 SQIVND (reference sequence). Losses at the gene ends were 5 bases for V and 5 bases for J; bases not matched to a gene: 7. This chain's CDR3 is CASSSLDRGRTGELFF. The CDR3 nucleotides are TGTGCCAGTAGTTCCCTGGACAGGGGGCGGACCGGGGAGCTGTTTTTT.

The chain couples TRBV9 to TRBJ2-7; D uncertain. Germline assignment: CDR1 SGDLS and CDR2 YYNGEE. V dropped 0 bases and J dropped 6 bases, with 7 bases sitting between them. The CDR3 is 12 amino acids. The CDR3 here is CASSVEAPEQYV. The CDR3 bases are TGTGCCAGCAGCGTAGAAGCTCCCGAGCAGTACGTC.

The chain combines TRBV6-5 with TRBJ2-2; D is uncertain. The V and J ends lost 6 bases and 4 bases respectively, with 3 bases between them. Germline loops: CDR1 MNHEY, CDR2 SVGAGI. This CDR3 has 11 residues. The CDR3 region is CASSSTGELFF. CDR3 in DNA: TGTGCCAGCAGCAGCACCGGGGAGCTGTTTTTT.

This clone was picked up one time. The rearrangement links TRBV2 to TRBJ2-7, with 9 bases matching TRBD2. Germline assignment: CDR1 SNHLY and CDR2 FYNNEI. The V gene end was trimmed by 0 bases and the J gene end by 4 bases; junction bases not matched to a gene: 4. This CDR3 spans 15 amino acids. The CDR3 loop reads CASSEARTSEYEQYV. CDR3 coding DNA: TGTGCCAGCAGTGAAGCGCGGACTAGCGAGTACGAGCAGTACGTC.

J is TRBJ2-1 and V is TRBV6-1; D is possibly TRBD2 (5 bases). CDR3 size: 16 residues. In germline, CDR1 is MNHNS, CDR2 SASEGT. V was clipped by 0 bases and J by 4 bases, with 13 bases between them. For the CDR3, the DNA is TGTGCCAGCAGTGAAGCTTCCGCCGGACTTTACAATGAGCAGTTCTTC. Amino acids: CASSEASAGLYNEQFF.

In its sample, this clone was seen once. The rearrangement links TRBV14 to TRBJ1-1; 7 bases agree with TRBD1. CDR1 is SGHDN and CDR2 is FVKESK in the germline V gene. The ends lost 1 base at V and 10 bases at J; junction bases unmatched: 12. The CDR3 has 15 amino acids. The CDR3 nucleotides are TGTGCCAGCAGCCAAGGGACAGGTGGTTATAGGGCAGCTTTCTTT. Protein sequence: CASSQGTGGYRAAFF.

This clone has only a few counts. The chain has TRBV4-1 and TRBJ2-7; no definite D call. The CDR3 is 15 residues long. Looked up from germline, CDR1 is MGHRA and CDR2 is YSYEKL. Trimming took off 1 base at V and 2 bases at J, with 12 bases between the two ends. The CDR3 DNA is TGCGCCAGCAGCCAAGCACCATCGAGTCCCTACGAGCAGTACGTC. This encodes CASSQAPSSPYEQYV.

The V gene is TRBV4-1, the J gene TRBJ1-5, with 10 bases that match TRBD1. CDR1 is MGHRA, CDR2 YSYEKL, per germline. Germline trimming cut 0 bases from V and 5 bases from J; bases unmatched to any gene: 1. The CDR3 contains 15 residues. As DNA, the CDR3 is TGCGCCAGCAGCCAAGAGGACAGGGGGGATCAGCCCCAGCATTTT. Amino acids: CASSQEDRGDQPQHF.

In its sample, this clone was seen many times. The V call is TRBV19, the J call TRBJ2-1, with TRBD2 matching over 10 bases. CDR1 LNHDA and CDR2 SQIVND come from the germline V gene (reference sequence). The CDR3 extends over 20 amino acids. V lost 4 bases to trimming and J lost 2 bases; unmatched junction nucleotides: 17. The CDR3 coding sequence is TGTGCCAGTAGTACAGAGCGGGAGGGCCGTCTCGATAACACCTACAATGAGCAGTTCTTC. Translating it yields CASSTEREGRLDNTYNEQFF.

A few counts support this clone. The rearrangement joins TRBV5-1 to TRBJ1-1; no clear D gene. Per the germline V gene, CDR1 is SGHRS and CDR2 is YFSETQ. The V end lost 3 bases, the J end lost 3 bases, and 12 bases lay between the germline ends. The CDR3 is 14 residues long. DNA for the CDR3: TGCGCCAGCAGCTCGCGGGGTAAAGACACTGAAGCTTTCTTT. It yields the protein CASSSRGKDTEAFF. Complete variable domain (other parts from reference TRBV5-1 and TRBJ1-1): KAGVTQTPRYLIKTRGQQVTLSCSPISGHRSVSWYQQTPGQGLQFLFEYFSETQRNKGNFPGRFSGRQFSNSRSEMNVSTLELGDSALYLCASSSRGKDTEAFFGQGTRLTVV.

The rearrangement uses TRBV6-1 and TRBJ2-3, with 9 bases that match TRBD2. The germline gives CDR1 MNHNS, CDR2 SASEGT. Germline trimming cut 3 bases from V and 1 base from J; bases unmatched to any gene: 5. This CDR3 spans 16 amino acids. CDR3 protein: CASSDGAGGGTDTQYF. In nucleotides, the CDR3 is TGTGCCAGCAGTGATGGAGCGGGGGGTGGCACAGATACGCAGTATTTT.

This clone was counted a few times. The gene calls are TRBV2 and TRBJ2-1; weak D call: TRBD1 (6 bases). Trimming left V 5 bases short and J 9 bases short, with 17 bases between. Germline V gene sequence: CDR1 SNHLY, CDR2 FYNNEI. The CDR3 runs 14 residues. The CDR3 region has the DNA TGTGCCAGCAGTCAAGTACAGGGACCGGCTGAGCAGTTCTTC. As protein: CASSQVQGPAEQFF.

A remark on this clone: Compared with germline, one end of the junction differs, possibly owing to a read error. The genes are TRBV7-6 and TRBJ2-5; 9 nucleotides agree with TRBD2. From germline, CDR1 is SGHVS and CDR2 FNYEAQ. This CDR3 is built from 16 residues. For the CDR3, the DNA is TGTGCCAGCACCTTAGCGGGGGCGTCAACGGGGAAGACCCAGTACTTC. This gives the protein CASTLAGASTGKTQYF.

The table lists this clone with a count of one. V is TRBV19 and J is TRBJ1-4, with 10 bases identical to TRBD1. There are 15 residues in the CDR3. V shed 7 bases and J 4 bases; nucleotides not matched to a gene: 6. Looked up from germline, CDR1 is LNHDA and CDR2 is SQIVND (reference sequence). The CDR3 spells CASKGQGVSNEKLFF. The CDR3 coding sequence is TGTGCCAGTAAAGGACAGGGGGTTAGTAATGAAAAACTGTTTTTT. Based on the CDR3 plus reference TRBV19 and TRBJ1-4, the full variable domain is DGGITQSPKYLFRKEGQNVTLSCEQNLNHDAMYWYRQDPGQGLRLIYYSQIVNDFQKGDIAEGYSVSREKKESFPLTVTSAQKNPTAFYLCASKGQGVSNEKLFFGSGTQLSVL.

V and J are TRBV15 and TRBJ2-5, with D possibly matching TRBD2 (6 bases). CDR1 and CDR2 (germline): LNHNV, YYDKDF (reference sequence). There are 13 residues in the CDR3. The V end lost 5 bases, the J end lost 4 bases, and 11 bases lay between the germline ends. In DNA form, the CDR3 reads TGTGCCACCAGCCGAACTAGCACAGAGACCCAGTACTTC. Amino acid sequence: CATSRTSTETQYF.

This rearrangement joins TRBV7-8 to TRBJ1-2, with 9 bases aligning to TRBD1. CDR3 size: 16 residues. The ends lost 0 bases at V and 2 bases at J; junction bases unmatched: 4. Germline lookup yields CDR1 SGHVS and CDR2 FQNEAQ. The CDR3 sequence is CASSLAGTGLNYGYTF. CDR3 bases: TGTGCCAGCAGCTTAGCGGGGACAGGGCTAAACTATGGCTACACCTTC.

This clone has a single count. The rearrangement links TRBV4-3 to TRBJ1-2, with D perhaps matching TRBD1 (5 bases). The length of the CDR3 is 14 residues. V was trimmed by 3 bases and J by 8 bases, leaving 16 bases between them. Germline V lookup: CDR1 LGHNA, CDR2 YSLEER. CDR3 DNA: TGCGCCAGCAGCCACACAACTGGGGGGAAAGGCTACACCTTC. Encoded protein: CASSHTTGGKGYTF.